Here is one T cell receptor beta chain with its context. Its antigen is not known. The sample is drawn from a study of vaccination effects on CD4 cells after COVID-19. In the ViraFEST assay, antigen-specific CD4+ clonotypes were identified by expansion after peptide-pool stimulation. Isolating CD4+ T cells followed 9 to 11 days of culture. Among the vaccine recipients, none had a prior SARS-CoV-2 infection, and nucleocapsid antibodies were negative. Repertoires were generated with immunoSEQ multiplex PCR, while TCRdb's copy carries only in-frame clones and drops some. The repertoire consists of 30,000 to 45,000 clones, with 70% occurring once and the leading ten covering roughly 20%. This CDR3 region has 16 residues. In germline, CDR1 is SGHTA, CDR2 FQGTGA. The V gene end was trimmed by 1 base and the J gene end by 8 bases; junction bases not matched to a gene: 8.

The chain combines TRBV7-3 with TRBJ2-1; TRBD2 agrees at 10 bases. This sequence originates from a human donor who received a COVID-19 vaccine. The sequencing used CD4+ T cells from PBMCs cultured with SARS-CoV-2 spike peptides, collected before COVID-19 vaccination. The CDR3 loop reads CASSLKRLAGVYEQFF. DNA for the CDR3: TGTGCCAGCAGCTTAAAGAGGCTAGCGGGGGTGTATGAGCAGTTCTTC.